This T cell receptor beta chain was found in a study of identifying expanded T cells in peripheral blood. Points from the study as a whole: Approximately 2-week clone count variance significantly increased as total template count grew.

Measured with immunoSEQ multiplex PCR; TCRdb has only the in-frame clones, and not every one. The sample records about 89,000 clones, around 86% being singletons. A note on this clone: Its cognate antigen is unknown.

No infections or other immune events were documented during collection. The clonotype comes from a person aged 18 to 69 in good health. The sequencing input was blood.

The chain's CDR3 is CASSRTVSSGNTIYF. CDR3 coding DNA: TGCGCCAGCAGCCGGACAGTTTCCTCTGGAAACACCATATATTTT. The rearrangement joins TRBV4-3 to TRBJ1-3, with D possibly matching TRBD1 (6 bases). With 4 bases removed from V and 0 bases from J, the gap between germline ends came to 10 bases. CDR1 is LGHNA and CDR2 is YSLEER in the germline V gene. The CDR3 consists of 15 residues.